This TCR beta chain was recovered during a study of identical twins. Study-wide points: Analyses of zero insertions could, in part, be confounded by invariant MAIT and iNKT cells.

TCRdb re-derived calls from the 5' RACE reads in MiXCR, one entry per CDR3 protein. Of some 500,000 distinct CDR3 sequences listed, approximately 14% are singletons. This clonotype was detected many times. Its target is unknown. This sample also appeared in a second study, on yellow fever vaccine responses in identical twins.

The sequenced sample was CD4+ T cells sorted from blood. This receptor was identified in a woman under 30 in good health.

CDR3 nucleotides: TGTGCCAGCAGCTTAATTATGGGGAGGGCCGGCCACGAGCAGTACTTC. It is translated as CASSLIMGRAGHEQYF. The V and J genes are TRBV7-4 and TRBJ2-7; TRBD2 agrees at 7 bases. With V trimmed by 2 bases and J by 5 bases, 12 bases remained unmatched. The CDR3 is 16 amino acids. From germline, CDR1 is SGHVT and CDR2 SQSDAQ.